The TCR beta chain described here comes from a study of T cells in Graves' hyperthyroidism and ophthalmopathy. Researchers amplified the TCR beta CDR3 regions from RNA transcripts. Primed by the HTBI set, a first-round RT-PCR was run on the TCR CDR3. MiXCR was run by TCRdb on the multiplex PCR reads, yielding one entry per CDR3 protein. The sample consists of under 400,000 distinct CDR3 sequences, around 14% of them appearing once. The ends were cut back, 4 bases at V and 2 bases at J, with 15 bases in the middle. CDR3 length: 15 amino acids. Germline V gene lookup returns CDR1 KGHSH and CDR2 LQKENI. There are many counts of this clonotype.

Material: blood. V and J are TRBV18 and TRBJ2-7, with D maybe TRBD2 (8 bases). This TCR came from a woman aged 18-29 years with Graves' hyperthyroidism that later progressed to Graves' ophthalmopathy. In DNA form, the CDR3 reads TGTGCCAGCTCACGGGACAGCGGGAGCGCCTACGAGCAGTACTTC. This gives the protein CASSRDSGSAYEQYF. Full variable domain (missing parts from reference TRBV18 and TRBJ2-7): NAGVMQNPRHLVRRRGQEARLRCSPMKGHSHVYWYRQLPEEGLKFMVYLQKENIIDESGMPKERFSAEFPKEGPSILRIQQVVRGDSAAYFCASSRDSGSAYEQYFGPGTRLTVT.